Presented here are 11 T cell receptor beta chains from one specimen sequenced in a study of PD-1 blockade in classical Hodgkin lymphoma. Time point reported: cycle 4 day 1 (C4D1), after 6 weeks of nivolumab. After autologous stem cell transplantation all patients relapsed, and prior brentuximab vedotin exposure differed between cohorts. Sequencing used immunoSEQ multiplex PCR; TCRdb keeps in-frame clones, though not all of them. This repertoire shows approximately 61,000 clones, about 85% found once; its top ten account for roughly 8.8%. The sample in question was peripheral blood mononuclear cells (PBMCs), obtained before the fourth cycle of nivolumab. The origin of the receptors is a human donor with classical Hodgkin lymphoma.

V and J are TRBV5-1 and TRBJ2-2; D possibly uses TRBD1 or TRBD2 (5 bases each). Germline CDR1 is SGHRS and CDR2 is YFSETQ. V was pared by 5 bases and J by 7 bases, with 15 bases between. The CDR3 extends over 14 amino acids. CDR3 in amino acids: CASRMTAEVGELFF. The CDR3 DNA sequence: TGCGCCAGCAGGATGACAGCGGAGGTCGGGGAGCTGTTTTTT.

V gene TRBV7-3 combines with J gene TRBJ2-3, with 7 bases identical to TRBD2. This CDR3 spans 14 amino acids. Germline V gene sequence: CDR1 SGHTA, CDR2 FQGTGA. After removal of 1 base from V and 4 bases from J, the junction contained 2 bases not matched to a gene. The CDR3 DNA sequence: TGTGCCAGCAGCTTAAGTGGGGGGGCAGATACGCAGTATTTT. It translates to CASSLSGGADTQYF.

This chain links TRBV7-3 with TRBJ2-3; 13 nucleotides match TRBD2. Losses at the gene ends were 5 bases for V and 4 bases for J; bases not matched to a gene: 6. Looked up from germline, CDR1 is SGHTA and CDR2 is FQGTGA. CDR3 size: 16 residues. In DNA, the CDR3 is TGTGCCAGCAGCAAAGGACTAGCGGGGGATTCAGATACGCAGTATTTT. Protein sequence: CASSKGLAGDSDTQYF.

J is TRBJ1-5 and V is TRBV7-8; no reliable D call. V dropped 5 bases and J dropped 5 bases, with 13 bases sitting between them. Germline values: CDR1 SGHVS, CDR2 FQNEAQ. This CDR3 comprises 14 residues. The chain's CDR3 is CASSITTTDQPQHF. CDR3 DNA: TGTGCCAGCAGCATAACCACCACCGATCAGCCCCAGCATTTT.

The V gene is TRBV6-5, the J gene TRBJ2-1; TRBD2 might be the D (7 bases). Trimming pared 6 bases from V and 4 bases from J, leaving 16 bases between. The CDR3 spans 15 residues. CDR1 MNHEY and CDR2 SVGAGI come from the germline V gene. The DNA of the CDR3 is TGTGCCAGCAGACCATCGAGGGGGGGGTACAATGAGCAGTTCTTC. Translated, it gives CASRPSRGGYNEQFF.

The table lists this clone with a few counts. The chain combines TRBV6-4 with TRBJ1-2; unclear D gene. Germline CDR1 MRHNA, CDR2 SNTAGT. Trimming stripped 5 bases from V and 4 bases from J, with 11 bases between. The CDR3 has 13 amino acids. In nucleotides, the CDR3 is TGTGCCAGCAGTCCGGACGGCTTCTATGGCTACACCTTC. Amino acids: CASSPDGFYGYTF.

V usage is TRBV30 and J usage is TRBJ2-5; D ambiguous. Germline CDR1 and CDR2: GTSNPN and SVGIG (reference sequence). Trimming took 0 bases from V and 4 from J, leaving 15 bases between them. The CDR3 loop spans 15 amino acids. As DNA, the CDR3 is TGTGCCTGGAGTGTACAAGTTCAGGTCGGAGAGACCCAGTACTTC. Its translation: CAWSVQVQVGETQYF.

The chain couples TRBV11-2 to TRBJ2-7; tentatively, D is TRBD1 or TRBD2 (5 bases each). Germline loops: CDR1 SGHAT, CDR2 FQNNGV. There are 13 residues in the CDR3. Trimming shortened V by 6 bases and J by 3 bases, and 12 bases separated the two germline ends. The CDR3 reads CASSWDPGYEQYF. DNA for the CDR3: TGTGCCAGCAGTTGGGACCCGGGCTACGAGCAGTACTTC. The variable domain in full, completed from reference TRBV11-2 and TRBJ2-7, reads EAGVAQSPRYKIIEKRQSVAFWCNPISGHATLYWYQQILGQGPKLLIQFQNNGVVDDSQLPKDRFSAERLKGVDSTLKIQPAKLEDSAVYLCASSWDPGYEQYFGPGTRLTVT.

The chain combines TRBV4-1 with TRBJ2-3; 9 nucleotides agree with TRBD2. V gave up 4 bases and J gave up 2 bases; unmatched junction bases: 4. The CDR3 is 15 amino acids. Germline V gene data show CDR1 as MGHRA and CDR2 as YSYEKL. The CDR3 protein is CASSPSGRYTDTQYF. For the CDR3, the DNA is TGCGCCAGCAGCCCCAGCGGGAGGTACACAGATACGCAGTATTTT.

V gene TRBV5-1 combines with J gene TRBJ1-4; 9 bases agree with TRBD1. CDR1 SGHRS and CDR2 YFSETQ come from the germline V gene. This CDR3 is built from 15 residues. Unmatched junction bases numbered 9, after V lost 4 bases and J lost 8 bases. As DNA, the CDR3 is TGCGCCAGCAGCCTACAGGGGGCAGGGGCGGAAAAACTGTTTTTT. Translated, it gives CASSLQGAGAEKLFF.

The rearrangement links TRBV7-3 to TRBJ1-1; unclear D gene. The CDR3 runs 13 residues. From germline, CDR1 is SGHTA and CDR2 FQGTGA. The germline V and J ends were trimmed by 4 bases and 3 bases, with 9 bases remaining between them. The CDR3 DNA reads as TGTGCCAGCAGCTCTCACGGGGACACTGAAGCTTTCTTT. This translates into CASSSHGDTEAFF.